Following are 2 T cell receptor beta chains from one sample sequenced in a study of low-dose radiotherapy and immunotherapy resistance in tumors. Gene-specific TRAV and TRBV primers were used for first-strand cDNA, covering alpha and beta chains. A constant-region primer paired with the V-primer adapter amplified TCRs over about 20 PCR cycles. From the reads, TCRdb called clonotypes with MiXCR, one entry per CDR3 protein. The sample includes fewer than 8,000 distinct CDR3 sequences, 55% to 75% seen only once; the top ten take about 12%. The receptors come from a human donor with advanced metastatic prostate, ovarian, gallbladder or colorectal cancer (not recorded which). This table probably holds off-target reads from a library built for another chain.

V is TRBV6-8 and J is TRBJ2-7, with 9 nucleotides matching TRBD1. Losses at the gene ends were 6 bases for V and 2 bases for J; bases not matched to a gene: 8. The CDR3 covers 15 residues. Germline assignment: CDR1 MNHGY and CDR2 SAAAGT. The CDR3 DNA sequence: TGTGCCAGCAGCTACAAGGACAGGGGTACCTACGAGCAGTACTTC. This sequence encodes CASSYKDRGTYEQYF.

The chain uses TRBV2 and TRBJ1-1; D uncertain. Between the trimmed V and J ends, which lost 3 bases and 2 bases, there was a span of 7 bases. The CDR3 runs 13 residues. Germline V lookup: CDR1 SNHLY, CDR2 FYNNEI. The CDR3 loop is CASSEGPNTEAFF. The CDR3 DNA sequence: TGTGCCAGCAGTGAGGGCCCCAACACTGAAGCTTTCTTT.